This T cell receptor beta chain was sequenced for a study of cytomegalovirus exposure and HLA in healthy donors. Findings and caveats of the study: Later examination showed HLA-associated TCR beta chains had greater clonal expansion than equally common others.

PCR primers comprised 60 Vbeta and 13 Jbeta primers. Clones were sequenced by immunoSEQ multiplex PCR, and TCRdb holds only the in-frame ones, with some missing. The table lists about 130,000 clones, around 83% of them singletons. A note on this clone: Its target is not known.

The origin of this receptor is a man aged 50 to 59 in good health and CMV-seronegative. Sequences were obtained from PBMCs.

As DNA, the CDR3 is TGTGCCAGCAGCCCGGGACTAGCTGACTCCTACGAGCAGTACTTC. Amino acid sequence: CASSPGLADSYEQYF. This rearrangement joins TRBV11-2 to TRBJ2-7, with TRBD2 matching 9 bases. The CDR3 is made up of 15 amino acids. Germline V CDR1 and CDR2: SGHAT, FQNNGV. J gave up 0 bases and V 5 bases, and 5 bases lay outside the gene matches.